This TCR beta chain was observed in a study of graft-versus-host responses after intestinal transplantation. Germline V gives CDR1 SQVTM, CDR2 ANQGSEA. CDR3 length equals 13 residues. V trimming: 2 bases; J trimming: 5 bases; junction bases outside the gene matches: 5. The assay was immunoSEQ multiplex PCR, and TCRdb's table has in-frame clones only and misses some. This table has under 95,000 clones, around 80% appearing once. With respect to this clone: The antigen is undetermined.

The receptor comes from a human donor who received an intestinal transplant. The rearrangement uses TRBV29-1 and TRBJ1-2; TRBD1 aligns across 7 bases. The sample in question was unstimulated CD4+ T cells sorted from spleen or lymph node cells, obtained before intestinal transplant. CDR3 protein: CSVEPGGRYGYTF. In DNA, the CDR3 is TGCAGCGTTGAACCAGGGGGGCGGTATGGCTACACCTTC.